This T cell receptor beta chain was recorded in a study of blood T cells in healthy people across ages. Study-wide context: Template-switching capture recovered about one barcoded beta molecule per two T cells. The study, taken as a whole, reports: With age, beta diversity per million T cells declined roughly linearly, significantly by 30 to 50. Diversity estimated from one million T cells was considered an underestimate.

CDR3 length: 14 residues. Trimming shortened V by 2 bases and J by 6 bases, and 13 bases separated the two germline ends. The authors ran a second PCR of 7 to 11 cycles using a sample-barcoded 5' primer and a J-beta primer mix. A single record per CDR3 protein comes from TCRdb applying MiXCR to the 5' RACE reads. The sample contains some 1.7 million distinct CDR3 sequences, approximately 30% of which appear only once. Regarding this clonotype: Its target is unknown.

The rearrangement links TRBV12-3 or TRBV12-4 to TRBJ1-2, with no clear D. The sequenced material came from blood. The TCR sequence derives from a woman aged 25 to 39 in good health. The DNA for the CDR3 is TGTGCCAGCAGTTTAAGCTCGGCAGCACATGGCTACACCTTC. This codes for CASSLSSAAHGYTF.